What follows are 18 T cell receptor beta chains derived from one specimen sequenced in a study of CXCR3-negative and CXCR3-positive naive CD8 T cells. 5' RACE with UMI labels generated the TRB cDNA libraries. For each CDR3 protein, TCRdb gives one entry from its re-call of the 5' RACE reads, without DNA. Its clone listing holds roughly 130,000 distinct CDR3 sequences. Findings of the study overall: Higher TRB CDR3 hydrophobicity marked CXCR3-positive naive cells relative to CXCR3-negative naive cells.

Antigens for these TCRs are unknown. The specimen sequenced was naive CXCR3+ CD8+ T cells from blood. This sample's subset: CD45RO-CCR7+CD27+CD95- naive CD8+ T cells expressing CXCR3 (TNR3+). Receptors originate from a human donor in good health. Some clones in this sample may be carry-over from other donors' samples.

The chain uses TRBV29-1 and TRBJ1-1. Germline lookup yields CDR1 SQVTM and CDR2 ANQGSEA. This CDR3 is 13 amino acids long. CDR3 loop: CSGRGGSNTEAFF. Together with reference TRBV29-1 and TRBJ1-1, the CDR3 gives the full variable domain: SAVISQKPSRDICQRGTSLTIQCQVDSQVTMMFWYRQQPGQSLTLIATANQGSEATYESGFVIDKFPISRPNLTFSTLTVSNMSPEDSSIYLCSGRGGSNTEAFFGQGTRLTVV.

This sequence joins TRBV5-1 and TRBJ2-7. The CDR3 extends over 13 amino acids. The V gene's germline CDR1 is SGHRS and CDR2 YFSETQ. This CDR3 is CASTDRTSYEQYF.

The V and J genes are TRBV6-5 and TRBJ2-1; TCRdb picks TRBD1, but there is no DNA to check that call. In germline, CDR1 is MNHEY, CDR2 SVGAGI. The CDR3 has 17 residues. CDR3 in amino acids: CASSYSVGQGDSGEQFF.

This chain joins TRBV7-2 and TRBJ1-6. Germline CDR1 SGHTA, CDR2 FQGNSA. This CDR3 contains 17 residues. CDR3: CASSALPTDRYNSPLHF.

The chain employs TRBV12-3 or TRBV12-4 and TRBJ2-2. The CDR3 is made up of 13 amino acids. Here the CDR3 reads CASSPTRTGELFF.

The chain is built from TRBV4-1 and TRBJ2-2. Germline CDR1 MGHRA, CDR2 YSYEKL. The CDR3 spans 17 residues. CDR3 sequence: CASSQVPGNHNTGELFF.

The genes are TRBV29-1 and TRBJ1-2; with no DNA, the TCRdb D assignment of TRBD1 cannot be verified. Germline CDR1 SQVTM, CDR2 ANQGSEA. There are 11 residues in the CDR3. The CDR3 here is CSVDPGGGYTF.

V and J are TRBV23-1 and TRBJ2-5. TRBV23-1 is designated an ORF whose function remains uncertain. CDR3 length: 11 amino acids. The CDR3 sequence is CASSSAETQYF.

The V gene is TRBV4-2, the J gene TRBJ1-5; checking the TCRdb D call of TRBD1 is not possible without DNA. The length of the CDR3 is 15 residues. CDR1 and CDR2 (germline): LGHNA, YNFKEQ. The CDR3 protein is CASSQDSQGDQPQHF.

The rearrangement joins TRBV29-1 to TRBJ1-2. The CDR3 consists of 14 residues. Germline V gene sequence: CDR1 SQVTM, CDR2 ANQGSEA. CDR3 sequence: CSGASYGEGDGYTF. The complete variable domain, with remaining parts taken from reference TRBV29-1 and TRBJ1-2, reads SAVISQKPSRDICQRGTSLTIQCQVDSQVTMMFWYRQQPGQSLTLIATANQGSEATYESGFVIDKFPISRPNLTFSTLTVSNMSPEDSSIYLCSGASYGEGDGYTFGSGTRLTVV.

The V and J genes are TRBV12-3 or TRBV12-4 and TRBJ1-5. CDR3 length: 12 amino acids. CDR3 sequence reads: CASSKGGQPQHF.

The rearrangement links TRBV6-5 to TRBJ1-2. The CDR3 sequence is 14 residues long. Germline V gives CDR1 MNHEY, CDR2 SVGAGI. CDR3 amino acids: CACSPQGPAYGYTF.

The chain carries TRBV27 and TRBJ2-5; without DNA, the TCRdb call of TRBD1 cannot be checked. The length of the CDR3 is 15 residues. Germline V gives CDR1 MNHEY, CDR2 SMNVEV (reference sequence). The CDR3 loop reads CASSLGSGLGETQYF.

The rearrangement joins TRBV11-1 to TRBJ1-1; the D gene TCRdb calls, TRBD1, cannot be checked with no DNA. CDR1 SGHAT and CDR2 FQDESV come from the germline V gene (reference sequence). The CDR3 spans 13 residues. The CDR3 loop reads CASSPTGGLEAFF.

The chain carries TRBV20-1 and TRBJ2-1; the D call of TRBD1 rests on TCRdb alone, since no DNA is present to check it. The CDR3 spans 14 residues. The germline gives CDR1 DFQATT, CDR2 SNEGSKA (reference sequence). The CDR3 here is CSARAGDSYNEQFF.

The chain carries TRBV28 and TRBJ2-7; the TCRdb call, TRBD1, lacks DNA for checking. Germline V gene data show CDR1 as MDHEN and CDR2 as SYDVKM. The CDR3 runs 11 residues. CDR3: CASSQGAEQYF.

V and J are TRBV7-6 and TRBJ2-7; TCRdb reports TRBD1, a call that lacks DNA to check it against. This CDR3 region has 13 residues. The V gene's germline CDR1 is SGHVS and CDR2 FNYEAQ. The CDR3 loop reads CASSSTGGDEQYF.

V and J are TRBV21-1 and TRBJ2-1. TRBV21-1 is noted as a pseudogene. CDR3 length: 12 amino acids. The CDR3 loop is CASSKAYNEQFF.